Here is one T cell receptor beta chain with its context. Its recognized antigen is unknown. Within one base of it there is no much larger clone, and no base qualities were kept. In the paper's terms, the time point label means: 30 days after allo-HCT. Blood from recipients was drawn roughly 28 days before transplant, then again at days 30, 100 and 180 after transplant. Nuclei Lysis Solution was used to extract genomic DNA from fresh or cryopreserved unfractionated peripheral blood mononuclear cells. TCR beta CDR3 regions were amplified from genomic DNA with the immunoSEQ assay, a bias-controlled multiplex PCR using V- and J-specific primers. In a second PCR step, the CDR3 amplicons were tagged with a proprietary barcode plus Illumina adapter sequences. CDR3 libraries were sequenced on an Illumina MiSeq instrument. On the study's bioinformatics: Export and quality control were performed with immunoSEQ Analyzer 3.0, and downstream analyses were performed with R Bioconductor and Immunarch. Only productive rearrangements in the normalized downsampled data set went into calculating the repertoire metrics. In the normalized cohort, a clonotype counted as pathologically expanded if the clonotype was larger than 5 templates. The Inverse Simpson Index served as the measure of repertoire diversity. To capture all clonotypes, the CMV-specificity analyses were run on the non-normalized data set. TCRdb took over this immuneACCESS table, retaining in-frame rearrangements with V and J assigned. Such tables are incomplete; in checked studies, under half of the missing clones stem from an unresolved V gene, and the remainder is unexplained. V and J calls and clone size are as listed in that table; D and trimming were resolved from the DNA. The sample table records thousands of clones; about 34% of these occur just once. The top ten clones comprise 15% to 20% of the sample.

The data originate from a study of T cell clonotyping in hematopoietic cell transplantation (dated by TCRdb to the early 2020s). For the wider study: In the study, fewer than 150 blood samples were gathered from over 30 consecutive transplant recipients and their related donors. Recruitment of patients ran from September 2015 to January 2017, and follow-up continued until late 2020 or until death. Summary of the overall study and its limitations: The sample size was limited, and CD4 and CD8 repertoire contributions could not be separated because cells were not sorted. After transplant, TCR diversity in recipients dropped, and pathologically expanded clonotypes increased progressively from day 30 to day 180. Donor and pretransplant recipient Inverse Simpson Index values predicted broader posttransplant TCR repertoire diversity. Just a small fraction of recipient repertoires overlapped with donor repertoires, and more than 95% appeared de novo at the given depth.

The cysteine opens and the phenylalanine closes a CDR3 of 14 amino acids. Of all the DNA, just the CDR3 is kept, 42 bases in frame from base 1. According to the germline V gene, CDR1 reads SGDLS and CDR2 reads YYNGEE. The junction shows trimming of 4 bases on V and 4 bases on J, plus 15 bases between the germline ends. The origin of this receptor is a female patient in her fifties or sixties who had an allogeneic stem cell transplant from an unrelated donor, so the T cells may come from the graft donor. Some clones in this sample may be carry-over from other donors' samples. Source: peripheral blood mononuclear cells, taken 30 days after allogeneic stem cell transplant. This sequence uses TRBV9 and TRBJ2-7; a tentative D call is TRBD2 (6 bases match). The DNA sequence reads TGTGCCAGCAGCCCCAGCACGGGGGAGTACGAGCAGTACTTC. Its protein reads: CASSPSTGEYEQYF.